Below, 15 T cell receptor beta chains from the same sample are listed, as sequenced in a study of identifying expanded T cells in peripheral blood. Method: immunoSEQ multiplex PCR; TCRdb's copy keeps in-frame clones and lacks some. The repertoire holds about 80,000 clones, with 88% as singletons. Sequenced: blood. These receptors were collected from a person aged 18-70 years in good health.

The chain has TRBV13 and TRBJ1-4; 11 bases are shared with TRBD1. This CDR3 region has 16 residues. CDR1 PRHDT and CDR2 FYEKMQ come from the germline V gene (reference sequence). V lost 5 bases, J lost 1 base, and 3 bases stayed unmatched. CDR3 sequence: CASSMGQGVTNEKLFF. For the CDR3, the DNA is TGTGCCAGCAGCATGGGACAGGGGGTAACTAATGAAAAACTGTTTTTT.

The chain joins TRBV2 to TRBJ2-5, with 7 nucleotides matching TRBD1. Unmatched junction bases numbered 16, after V lost 10 bases and J lost 5 bases. This CDR3 is 15 amino acids long. Germline CDR1 and CDR2: SNHLY and FYNNEI. The CDR3 is CATSGQTISFETQYF. CDR3 nucleotide sequence: TGTGCCACTTCGGGACAGACGATCTCCTTTGAGACCCAGTACTTC.

The CDR3, as DNA: TGTGCCAGCAGTTTATGGGGACAGGAAGGTGGCTACACCTTC. Translating it yields CASSLWGQEGGYTF. The chain employs TRBV27 and TRBJ1-2, with 8 bases identical to TRBD1. Germline CDR1 is MNHEY and CDR2 is SMNVEV (reference sequence). J lost 7 bases, V lost 1 base, and 5 bases had no gene match. The CDR3 extends over 14 amino acids.

This rearrangement joins TRBV19 to TRBJ2-1; 12 bases match TRBD2. The V gene's germline CDR1 is LNHDA and CDR2 SQIVND (reference sequence). The V segment lost 4 bases and the J segment 13 bases; nucleotides outside the gene matches: 5. This CDR3 spans 13 amino acids. CDR3 in DNA: TGTGCCAGTAGTACACTAGCGGGGGGCCCTCAGTTCTTC. Translation gives CASSTLAGGPQFF.

This clone is judged medium-sized. CDR3 region: CASSSQGAGQPQHF. In DNA form, the CDR3 reads TGTGCCAGCAGCTCTCAGGGGGCCGGTCAGCCCCAGCATTTT. The V gene is TRBV7-9, the J gene TRBJ1-5, with TRBD1 identical over 8 bases. The junction had 5 bases not matched to a gene; V was cut back by 4 bases and J by 6 bases. Germline CDR1 and CDR2: SEHNR and FQNEAQ (reference sequence). The CDR3 spans 14 residues.

The chain joins TRBV6-1 to TRBJ2-7; no reliable D call. The CDR3 is made up of 12 amino acids. V lost 2 bases to trimming and J lost 6 bases, with 8 bases between them. Germline V gene sequence: CDR1 MNHNS, CDR2 SASEGT. The CDR3 DNA reads TGTGCCAGCAGTGAATTCGCCGCCGAGCAGTACTTC. This codes for CASSEFAAEQYF.

The V call is TRBV6-5, the J call TRBJ1-5; 11 nucleotides agree with TRBD1. The ends lost 7 bases at V and 5 bases at J; junction bases unmatched: 7. The CDR3 contains 15 residues. CDR1 and CDR2 (germline): MNHEY, SVGAGI. CDR3 bases: TGTGCCAGCATGCGGGACAGGGGGACAGATCAGCCCCAGCATTTT. Encoded protein: CASMRDRGTDQPQHF.

This chain connects TRBV18 to TRBJ1-1, with D possibly TRBD1 on 6 matching bases. The CDR3 is 12 residues long. The ends were cut back, 5 bases at V and 5 bases at J, with 9 bases in the middle. Germline CDR1 KGHSH, CDR2 LQKENI. Here the CDR3 reads CASSNQGTEAFF. DNA for the CDR3: TGTGCCAGCTCAAATCAGGGGACTGAAGCTTTCTTT.

The gene calls are TRBV2 and TRBJ1-2; TRBD1 agrees at 9 bases. The V gene end was trimmed by 6 bases and the J gene end by 7 bases; junction bases not matched to a gene: 15. CDR1 and CDR2 (germline): SNHLY, FYNNEI. This CDR3 contains 16 residues. CDR3 DNA sequence: TGTGCCAGCAGGGGCGGGTCACGGGACAGGGAGGTTGGCTACACCTTC. It is translated as CASRGGSRDREVGYTF.

This clone was observed a single time. The chain couples TRBV2 to TRBJ2-7; TRBD1 is a possible D gene (5 bases). The CDR3 consists of 15 residues. With 1 base removed from V and 2 bases from J, the gap between germline ends came to 12 bases. Germline V gene lookup returns CDR1 SNHLY and CDR2 FYNNEI. The CDR3 region has the DNA TGTGCCAGCAGTGAAGAAGGGGTACAGACCTACGAGCAGTACTTC. It codes for CASSEEGVQTYEQYF.

The chain recombines TRBV18 with TRBJ2-2; possibly TRBD1 for D (6 bases). Germline loops: CDR1 KGHSH, CDR2 LQKENI. Trimming removed 1 base from V and 2 bases from J, with 8 bases in between. CDR3 size: 15 residues. The CDR3 sequence is CASSPLQGNTGELFF. The CDR3 DNA reads TGTGCCAGCTCACCACTACAGGGTAACACCGGGGAGCTGTTTTTT.

V and J are TRBV13 and TRBJ2-3; a weak D match, TRBD2 (7 bases). The V end was cut by 4 bases, the J end by 0 bases, with 20 bases between. The CDR3 loop spans 18 amino acids. Germline CDR1 and CDR2: PRHDT and FYEKMQ (reference sequence). The CDR3 region is CASSSRGGRTTSTDTQYF. The CDR3 DNA reads as TGTGCCAGCAGCTCGAGGGGGGGCCGAACAACTAGCACAGATACGCAGTATTTT.

The V call is TRBV5-1, the J call TRBJ2-3; no clear D gene. V was clipped by 4 bases and J by 0 bases, with 12 bases between them. Per germline, CDR1 SGHRS and CDR2 YFSETQ. This CDR3 region has 15 residues. CDR3 sequence reads: CASSQGQISTDTQYF. CDR3 nucleotides: TGCGCCAGCAGCCAAGGGCAGATCAGCACAGATACGCAGTATTTT.

The gene calls are TRBV10-2 and TRBJ1-2, with TRBD1 identical over 7 bases. CDR1 is WSHSY, CDR2 SAAADI, per germline. This CDR3 has 15 amino acids. J was trimmed by 5 bases and V by 0 bases; bases with no gene match: 6. This CDR3 is CASSESGGTAYGYTF. DNA for the CDR3: TGCGCCAGCAGTGAGTCAGGCGGGACAGCATATGGCTACACCTTC.

The chain links TRBV2 to TRBJ2-7; the D is unclear. This CDR3 spans 13 amino acids. Germline CDR1 and CDR2: SNHLY and FYNNEI. Trimming pared 7 bases from V and 7 bases from J, leaving 17 bases between. CDR3 DNA: TGTGCCAGCACCCTTTACGGTTCGTGGGAGCAGTACTTC. The encoded protein is CASTLYGSWEQYF.